This T cell receptor (beta chain) was recovered during a study of blood T cell repertoires in COVID-19. On the study more broadly: Sites across the United States, Italy and Spain contributed samples from acute and convalescent COVID-19. The cDNA or gDNA used as material had been derived from T cells, B-cell-depleted T cells, or PBMCs.

Germline CDR1 reads MNHEY; CDR2 reads SVGAGI. Trimming took 6 bases from V and 7 from J; bases not matched to a gene: 8. The CDR3 length is 15 residues. Original processing notes: Researchers report that nucleated cell counts were estimated from reference gene primer amplification. This table comes from immunoSEQ multiplex PCR, and its TCRdb copy is limited to in-frame clones, with some not included. V and J calls and clone size come straight from that table; D and trimming were deduced from the DNA. The sample contains tens of thousands of clones, approximately 86% of which appear only once. The origin of this receptor is a woman aged 80 or over with acute or convalescent COVID-19. The genes are TRBV6-5 and TRBJ1-6, with 8 bases fitting TRBD1. Sequencing was done on a sample of peripheral blood. The CDR3 loop is CASRRGQGLNSPLHF. The CDR3 coding sequence is TGTGCCAGCAGGCGTGGACAGGGATTAAATTCACCCCTCCACTTT.